A single sample gave rise to the 30 T cell receptor beta chains below, sequenced in a study of blood T cell repertoires in COVID-19. This table comes from immunoSEQ multiplex PCR, and its TCRdb copy is limited to in-frame clones, with some not included. The table has fewer than 350,000 clones, roughly 85% seen once; the top ten hold around 4.5%. Material: PBMCs or T cells enriched from blood (not recorded which). Every receptor here comes from a woman aged 35 to 49 with acute COVID-19.

This chain uses TRBV7-9 with TRBJ2-7, with a tentative D call TRBD1 (6 bases). The CDR3 sequence is 17 residues long. Looked up from germline, CDR1 is SEHNR and CDR2 is FQNEAQ (reference sequence). V lost 6 bases, J lost 6 bases, and 27 bases lay in between. The CDR3 protein is CASSPGLWGRGSVEQYF. As DNA, the CDR3 is TGTGCCAGCAGTCCGGGTCTGTGGGGGCGAGGGTCTGTCGAGCAGTACTTC.

This chain uses TRBV28 with TRBJ2-7; 7 nucleotides match TRBD1. With 11 bases clipped from V and 0 bases from J, the junction kept 7 bases outside the gene matches. The germline V gene has CDR1 MDHEN and CDR2 SYDVKM. This CDR3 contains 13 residues. DNA for the CDR3: TGTGCCGTCAGACAGGGAACCTCCTACGAGCAGTACTTC. It yields the protein CAVRQGTSYEQYF.

The chain recombines TRBV18 with TRBJ1-2, with D perhaps TRBD1 (5 bases). V shed 3 bases and J shed 6 bases, with 14 bases lying between them. The CDR3 loop spans 14 amino acids. Per germline, CDR1 KGHSH and CDR2 LQKENI. The CDR3 DNA reads as TGTGCCAGCTCACCCGTGCAGGGAGGAGATGGCTACACCTTC. Encoded protein: CASSPVQGGDGYTF.

The genes are TRBV7-6 and TRBJ2-2, with 8 bases matching TRBD1. From germline, CDR1 is SGHVS and CDR2 FNYEAQ. After removal of 2 bases from V and 6 bases from J, the junction contained 8 bases not matched to a gene. The CDR3 is 16 residues long. The chain's CDR3 is CASSLLSGGGAGELFF. The CDR3 bases are TGTGCCAGCAGCTTACTATCAGGGGGCGGTGCCGGGGAGCTGTTTTTT.

Only one count was recorded for this clone. V gene TRBV18 combines with J gene TRBJ1-2, with D perhaps TRBD1 (5 bases). Germline assignment: CDR1 KGHSH and CDR2 LQKENI. CDR3 length equals 17 residues. V was shortened by 2 bases and J by 7 bases, with 23 bases between the two germline ends. The CDR3 DNA reads as TGTGCCAGCTCACCAGGATTCCCCATTTCAGGGAATCTTGGCTACACCTTC. Residues: CASSPGFPISGNLGYTF.

The rearrangement links TRBV15 to TRBJ2-3; tentative D call: TRBD2 (6 bases). In germline, CDR1 is LNHNV, CDR2 YYDKDF (reference sequence). This CDR3 comprises 16 residues. V gave up 1 base and J gave up 2 bases, with 13 bases separating them. The CDR3 sequence: CATSRGSSANTDTQYF. The DNA for the CDR3 is TGTGCCACCAGCAGAGGTTCTAGCGCGAACACAGATACGCAGTATTTT.

The V call is TRBV7-6, the J call TRBJ2-2, with 8 bases that match TRBD2. The CDR3 runs to 15 residues. J gave up 3 bases and V 4 bases, and 4 bases lay outside the gene matches. Germline CDR1 and CDR2: SGHVS and FNYEAQ. Here the CDR3 DNA reads TGTGCCAGCAGCTACGACGGGAGGGACACCGGGGAGCTGTTTTTT. This codes for CASSYDGRDTGELFF.

The genes are TRBV9 and TRBJ1-1; D unclear. The CDR3 totals 13 residues. Per germline, CDR1 SGDLS and CDR2 YYNGEE. Trimming removed 1 base at V and 4 bases at J, with 8 bases between. The CDR3 DNA reads as TGTGCCAGCAGCGTATTTGGAGGCACTGAAGCTTTCTTT. Encoded protein: CASSVFGGTEAFF.

This clone was seen only once. This chain uses TRBV11-2 with TRBJ1-2; D may be TRBD1 (5 bases). Germline-derived CDR1 and CDR2 are SGHAT and FQNNGV. The CDR3 totals 16 residues. V was trimmed by 1 base and J by 0 bases, leaving 12 bases between them. This chain's CDR3 is CASSLGMRQTNYGYTF. The CDR3, as DNA: TGTGCCAGCAGCTTAGGCATGAGACAGACTAACTATGGCTACACCTTC.

In nucleotides, the CDR3 is TGTGCCAGTAGTATTTATCAGGGGAACACTGAAGCTTTCTTT. It is translated as CASSIYQGNTEAFF. This chain uses TRBV19 with TRBJ1-1; D possibly corresponds to TRBD1 (5 bases). Germline CDR1 is LNHDA and CDR2 is SQIVND (reference sequence). V was shortened by 3 bases and J by 1 base, with 9 bases between the two germline ends. The CDR3 consists of 14 residues.

The chain employs TRBV3-1 (or the pseudogene TRBV3-2) and TRBJ1-1, with 8 bases that match TRBD1. Germline-derived CDR1 and CDR2 are LGHDT and YNNKEL (reference sequence). J was trimmed by 4 bases and V by 1 base; bases with no gene match: 2. This CDR3 region has 14 residues. In DNA, the CDR3 is TGTGCCAGCAGCCAAGGGACAGGGTCCACTGAAGCTTTCTTT. Protein: CASSQGTGSTEAFF.

This chain joins TRBV6-5 and TRBJ1-2; 7 positions agree with TRBD1. This CDR3 spans 15 amino acids. Germline V CDR1 and CDR2: MNHEY, SVGAGI. Trimming cost V 6 bases and J 0 bases; bases outside gene matches: 7. The CDR3 here is CASRLTGVSNYGYTF. The CDR3 DNA follows: TGTGCCAGCAGGCTTACAGGGGTCTCTAACTATGGCTACACCTTC.

The chain employs TRBV19 and TRBJ1-1; D ambiguous. V lost 1 base and J 0 bases, leaving 12 bases between the germline ends. Per germline, CDR1 LNHDA and CDR2 SQIVND (reference sequence). The CDR3 totals 16 residues. The CDR3 bases are TGTGCCAGTAGTATAGTAGGACTAACGATGAACACTGAAGCTTTCTTT. Translating it yields CASSIVGLTMNTEAFF.

V gene TRBV5-8 combines with J gene TRBJ1-4, with D possibly TRBD1 on 5 matching bases. Germline V CDR1 and CDR2: SGHTS, YDEGEE. V dropped 4 bases and J dropped 0 bases, with 16 bases sitting between them. The CDR3 consists of 17 residues. CDR3 nucleotides: TGTGCCAGCAGCCCCAGTCCGGGGGTCGCAACTAATGAAAAACTGTTTTTT. Translating gives CASSPSPGVATNEKLFF.

The V and J genes are TRBV27 and TRBJ2-1, with a weak D call TRBD2 (6 bases). The length of the CDR3 is 13 residues. V was cut by 3 bases and J by 10 bases, with 13 bases left in between. The germline V gene has CDR1 MNHEY and CDR2 SMNVEV (reference sequence). Here the CDR3 DNA reads TGTGCCAGCAGTTTGTCAATTAGCGGAGAGCAGTTCTTC. This sequence encodes CASSLSISGEQFF.

V and J are TRBV6-5 and TRBJ1-3, with D possibly being TRBD1 (6 bases). There are 15 residues in the CDR3. V was clipped by 8 bases and J by 0 bases, with 14 bases between them. Germline V CDR1 and CDR2: MNHEY, SVGAGI. CDR3 sequence reads: CASARTASSGNTIYF. CDR3 in DNA: TGTGCCAGCGCCCGGACAGCATCCTCTGGAAACACCATATATTTT.

The J gene is TRBJ2-7, the V gene TRBV18; 13 bases agree with TRBD2. The CDR3 is 16 amino acids. CDR1 KGHSH and CDR2 LQKENI come from the germline V gene. Trimming cost V 4 bases and J 4 bases; bases outside gene matches: 7. CDR3 bases: TGTGCCAGCTCACAACCGGGACTAGCGGGGATATACGAGCAGTACTTC. It encodes CASSQPGLAGIYEQYF.

As concerns this clone: This sample includes further DNA sequences coding for the same CDR3. The chain couples TRBV5-1 to TRBJ2-5; TRBD2 might be the D (6 bases). V lost 0 bases and J lost 5, with 14 bases in between. CDR3 length equals 15 residues. Germline V lookup: CDR1 SGHRS, CDR2 YFSETQ. CDR3 loop: CASSLAGGGGETQYF. In DNA form, the CDR3 reads TGCGCCAGCAGCTTGGCTGGTGGTGGGGGGGAGACCCAGTACTTC.

The chain links TRBV24-1 to TRBJ2-1, with 12 bases fitting TRBD1. V was pared by 5 bases and J by 8 bases, with 6 bases of the junction left unmatched. The CDR3 is made up of 15 amino acids. Germline V gene data show CDR1 as KGHDR and CDR2 as SFDVKD. The CDR3 sequence: CATSAGTGGLYEQFF. The CDR3 coding sequence is TGTGCCACCAGTGCCGGGACAGGGGGCTTGTATGAGCAGTTCTTC.

CDR3 sequence reads: CASSLEAGGYGYTF. CDR3 DNA: TGTGCCAGCAGCTTAGAAGCGGGAGGGTATGGCTACACCTTC. The chain recombines TRBV7-9 with TRBJ1-2, with unresolved D. V dropped 1 base and J dropped 5 bases, with 11 bases sitting between them. This CDR3 spans 14 amino acids. Germline CDR1 reads SEHNR; CDR2 reads FQNEAQ (reference sequence).

This chain joins TRBV3-1 (or the pseudogene TRBV3-2) and TRBJ1-1; TRBD1 aligns across 7 bases. The V and J ends lost 4 bases and 4 bases, in that order; junction bases with no gene match: 3. Germline CDR1 is LGHDT and CDR2 is YNNKEL (reference sequence). This CDR3 spans 13 amino acids. The CDR3 coding sequence is TGTGCCAGCAGCCCAAGACAGGGCACTGAAGCTTTCTTT. Translated, it gives CASSPRQGTEAFF.

Comment on this clone: Other nucleotide sequences from this sample produce the same CDR3. This CDR3 is CASSIGTGYEQYF. As DNA, the CDR3 is TGTGCCAGTAGTATTGGGACAGGGTACGAGCAGTACTTC. V and J are TRBV19 and TRBJ2-7; 9 nucleotides align to TRBD1. Germline CDR1 reads LNHDA; CDR2 reads SQIVND (reference sequence). V lost 3 bases to trimming and J lost 4 bases; unmatched junction nucleotides: 1. CDR3 length: 13 residues.

This clone was recorded a few times. The chain employs TRBV6-5 and TRBJ1-2; 8 nucleotides line up with TRBD1. V lost 5 bases, J lost 7 bases, and 12 bases stayed unmatched. The germline V gene encodes CDR1 MNHEY and CDR2 SVGAGI. The CDR3 spans 15 residues. The CDR3 nucleotides read TGTGCCAGCAGTAGGCAGGGGGCTCGGCTAGGTGGCTACACCTTC. Translation: CASSRQGARLGGYTF.

The chain uses TRBV5-4 and TRBJ1-5; TRBD1 matches 11 bases. The CDR3 sequence is 16 residues long. Germline assignment: CDR1 SGHNT and CDR2 YYREEE (reference sequence). The V segment lost 2 bases and the J segment 6 bases; nucleotides outside the gene matches: 7. The CDR3 region has the DNA TGTGCCAGCAGCTTACAAGGGACAGGGGGTCCTCAGCCCCAGCATTTT. It is translated as CASSLQGTGGPQPQHF.

The genes are TRBV12-3 or TRBV12-4 and TRBJ1-1, with D tentatively TRBD1 (5 bases). Between the trimmed V and J ends, which lost 2 bases and 5 bases, there was a span of 9 bases. The CDR3 is 13 residues long. The CDR3 nucleotides are TGTGCCAGCAGTTTATCAGGGCGGACTGAAGCTTTCTTT. This translates into CASSLSGRTEAFF.

This sequence joins TRBV19 and TRBJ2-7, with a possible D match to TRBD2 (5 bases). V dropped 3 bases and J dropped 5 bases, with 14 bases sitting between them. In germline, CDR1 is LNHDA, CDR2 SQIVND (reference sequence). The CDR3 is 14 amino acids. CDR3 protein: CASSINGVGNEQYF. The CDR3 DNA sequence: TGTGCCAGTAGTATCAACGGGGTTGGCAACGAGCAGTACTTC. The full variable domain, rest sourced from reference TRBV19 and TRBJ2-7, is DGGITQSPKYLFRKEGQNVTLSCEQNLNHDAMYWYRQDPGQGLRLIYYSQIVNDFQKGDIAEGYSVSREKKESFPLTVTSAQKNPTAFYLCASSINGVGNEQYFGPGTRLTVT.

The chain couples TRBV2 to TRBJ2-3; TRBD2 agrees at 7 bases. Trimming took 4 bases from V and 2 from J; bases not matched to a gene: 3. Germline lookup yields CDR1 SNHLY and CDR2 FYNNEI. The CDR3 sequence is 14 residues long. The CDR3 is CASSVGTNTDTQYF. The CDR3 nucleotides read TGTGCCAGCAGTGTAGGGACTAACACAGATACGCAGTATTTT. Using reference TRBV2 and TRBJ2-3 for the parts outside the CDR3, the full variable domain is EPEVTQTPSHQVTQMGQEVILRCVPISNHLYFYWYRQILGQKVEFLVSFYNNEISEKSEIFDDQFSVERPDGSNFTLKIRSTKLEDSAMYFCASSVGTNTDTQYFGPGTRLTVL.

This sequence joins TRBV18 and TRBJ2-1, with TRBD2 matching over 7 bases. Germline V gives CDR1 KGHSH, CDR2 LQKENI. The CDR3 extends over 17 amino acids. Trimming took 0 bases from V and 6 from J; bases not matched to a gene: 11. The CDR3 nucleotides read TGTGCCAGCTCACCACCGGTGCGGGAGATTACAAGCAATGAGCAGTTCTTC. Amino acid sequence: CASSPPVREITSNEQFF. The full variable domain, its missing parts supplied by reference TRBV18 and TRBJ2-1, is NAGVMQNPRHLVRRRGQEARLRCSPMKGHSHVYWYRQLPEEGLKFMVYLQKENIIDESGMPKERFSAEFPKEGPSILRIQQVVRGDSAAYFCASSPPVREITSNEQFFGPGTRLTVL.

The chain couples TRBV7-9 to TRBJ1-3; D might be TRBD1 (6 bases). Germline V gives CDR1 SEHNR, CDR2 FQNEAQ (reference sequence). CDR3 length equals 15 residues. Trimming removed 6 bases at V and 5 bases at J, with 17 bases between. This CDR3 reads CASSTSRDTRNTIYF. CDR3 nucleotides: TGTGCCAGCAGTACATCAAGGGACACCCGAAACACCATATATTTT.

This chain links TRBV19 with TRBJ1-1; perhaps TRBD1 as D (6 bases). The V end was cut by 5 bases, the J end by 7 bases, with 20 bases between. The germline V gene encodes CDR1 LNHDA and CDR2 SQIVND (reference sequence). The CDR3 spans 15 residues. The CDR3 DNA sequence: TGTGCCAGTAGTTCAACGGACAGCGGGACGATTGAAGCTTTCTTT. Its protein product is CASSSTDSGTIEAFF.